A selection of T cell receptor beta chains follows, all from one sample in a study of cytomegalovirus exposure and HLA in healthy donors. Assay used: immunoSEQ multiplex PCR; TCRdb lists only in-frame clones, some missing. The sample has about 190,000 clones, 60% to 80% seen once. Sequenced input: PBMCs. The source of these receptors is a woman in her twenties or thirties in good health and CMV-seropositive. Both conserved end residues are part of each CDR3. Fields, in order: CDR3 DNA, CDR3 protein, J gene, D gene, clone size, V gene. The D gene is left open where the match is weak. A row's size may be missing; if present it is once, few, many or a size class.

CDR3 DNA: TGTGCCAGCAGCCGAGCGGGAGAGACCCAGTACTTC
CDR3 protein: CASSRAGETQYF
J gene: TRBJ2-5
D gene: NA
clone size: NA
V gene: TRBV6-5

CDR3 DNA: TGTGCCCTTGGCCCGAACCACTTC
CDR3 protein: CALGPNHF
J gene: TRBJ2-5
D gene: NA
clone size: once
V gene: TRBV30

CDR3 DNA: TGTGCCAGCAGCTTGGGGACAGGGAACTACGAGCAGTACTTC
CDR3 protein: CASSLGTGNYEQYF
J gene: TRBJ2-7
D gene: TRBD1
clone size: once
V gene: TRBV5-6

CDR3 DNA: TGTGCCAGCAAGGGGGACAGGACCTATGGCTACACCTTC
CDR3 protein: CASKGDRTYGYTF
J gene: TRBJ1-2
D gene: TRBD1
clone size: NA
V gene: TRBV2

CDR3 DNA: TGTGCCAGCAGCCAAGATAGGAGTAGGCAAGAGACCCAGTACTTC
CDR3 protein: CASSQDRSRQETQYF
J gene: TRBJ2-5
D gene: NA
clone size: NA
V gene: TRBV14

CDR3 DNA: TGTGCCACCAGCACATCATCCGAAAAACTGTTTTTT
CDR3 protein: CATSTSSEKLFF
J gene: TRBJ1-4
D gene: NA
clone size: NA
V gene: TRBV15

CDR3 DNA: TGTGCCAGCAGCCTTCAAACCTCAGTGAATCAGCCCCAGCATTTT
CDR3 protein: CASSLQTSVNQPQHF
J gene: TRBJ1-5
D gene: NA
clone size: NA
V gene: TRBV7-2

CDR3 DNA: TGTGCCATCAGTGAGTGGACAGGGGGGGTAAACACCGGGGAGCTGTTTTTT
CDR3 protein: CAISEWTGGVNTGELFF
J gene: TRBJ2-2
D gene: TRBD1
clone size: once
V gene: TRBV10-3

CDR3 DNA: TGCGCCAGCAGCATAACAGTGACCGGGGAGCTGTTTTTT
CDR3 protein: CASSITVTGELFF
J gene: TRBJ2-2
D gene: NA
clone size: few
V gene: TRBV5-1

CDR3 DNA: TGTGCCAGCTCACCTGGCCCACGTTCTCAGCCCCAGCATTTT
CDR3 protein: CASSPGPRSQPQHF
J gene: TRBJ1-5
D gene: NA
clone size: NA
V gene: TRBV18

CDR3 DNA: TGTGCCAGCAGCTTGCGCAGCTACAATGAGCAGTTCTTC
CDR3 protein: CASSLRSYNEQFF
J gene: TRBJ2-1
D gene: NA
clone size: NA
V gene: TRBV5-8

CDR3 DNA: TGTGCCAGCAGCCGAAACATGAACACTGAAGCTTTCTTT
CDR3 protein: CASSRNMNTEAFF
J gene: TRBJ1-1
D gene: NA
clone size: NA
V gene: TRBV7-9

CDR3 DNA: TGTGCCAGCAGTCCCGGGACAAAGGGGTCCTACGAGCAGTACTTC
CDR3 protein: CASSPGTKGSYEQYF
J gene: TRBJ2-7
D gene: NA
clone size: few
V gene: TRBV28